This is a list of T cell receptor beta chains from one sample in a study of OX40 agonist ivuxolimab in advanced cancers. Sequencing was performed with immunoSEQ multiplex PCR; in TCRdb, only in-frame clones are kept and a portion is missing. Of 45,000 to 70,000 clones in the sample, around nine tenths are singletons; the top ten hold roughly 7%. The material sequenced was CD4+ or CD8+ T cells sorted from blood, taken in a trial of the OX40 agonist ivuxolimab. The source of these receptors is an adult with an advanced solid tumor such as melanoma, head and neck, liver or kidney cancer. CDR3s include the opening cysteine and the closing phenylalanine or tryptophan. The D gene is left open where the match is weak. For some rows the clone size is stated as once, few or many, or as a class when expanded; others skip it.

clone_size d_call j_call v_call cdr3_aa cdr3_nt
- - TRBJ2-3 TRBV7-6 CASSSRGGLSGTDTQYF TGTGCCAGCAGCTCACGTGGGGGTCTAAGTGGCACAGATACGCAGTATTTT
once - TRBJ1-5 TRBV4-1 CASSQGEERPQHF TGCGCCAGCAGCCAAGGAGAGGAGCGGCCCCAGCATTTT
- - TRBJ2-5 TRBV29-1 CSVDPPVGTRHQYF TGCAGCGTTGACCCCCCGGTGGGGACTCGCCACCAGTACTTC
- - TRBJ2-4 TRBV5-5 CASSPDSAKNIQYF TGTGCCAGCAGCCCCGACAGTGCCAAAAACATTCAGTACTTC
- - TRBJ1-2 TRBV5-4 CASSLTDTWNYGYTF TGTGCCAGCAGTTTGACAGACACGTGGAACTATGGCTACACCTTC
- TRBD1 TRBJ2-7 TRBV28 CASSWDRGGYEQYF TGTGCCAGCAGTTGGGACAGGGGTGGGTACGAGCAGTACTTC
- - TRBJ2-1 TRBV30 CAWYLAKDNEQFF TGTGCCTGGTATCTAGCGAAGGACAATGAGCAGTTCTTC
- TRBD1 TRBJ1-4 TRBV6-5 CASSPQGGGEKLFF TGTGCCAGCAGTCCACAGGGGGGGGGTGAAAAACTGTTTTTT
- - TRBJ1-2 TRBV19 CASSLLTGDYGYTF TGTGCCAGTAGTTTACTGACTGGGGACTATGGCTACACCTTC
- - TRBJ1-5 TRBV19 CASSIQGGQLQHF TGTGCCAGTAGTATTCAAGGTGGTCAGCTCCAGCATTTT
- - TRBJ1-6 TRBV11-2 CASTNRGYSPLHF TGTGCCAGCACTAACCGGGGGTATTCACCCCTCCACTTT
- - TRBJ2-7 TRBV19 CASSIPGENEQYF TGTGCCAGTAGTATACCAGGGGAAAACGAGCAGTACTTC
- - TRBJ1-2 TRBV30 CAWGRADGYTF TGTGCCTGGGGCAGGGCAGATGGCTACACCTTC
once - TRBJ2-2 TRBV4-1 CASSQDPSPSTGELFF TGCGCCAGCAGCCAAGATCCCAGCCCGAGCACCGGGGAGCTGTTTTTT
- - TRBJ1-4 TRBV21-1 CASSGKRTERTF TGTGCCAGCAGCGGGAAACGGACAGAGCGCACTTTT
- - TRBJ1-1 TRBV28 CASSLIGSAFF TGTGCCAGCAGTTTAATCGGGTCGGCTTTCTTT
- - TRBJ2-1 TRBV28 CASIESGPPGAYNEQFF TGTGCCAGCATCGAATCAGGGCCTCCTGGCGCCTACAATGAGCAGTTCTTC
- TRBD2 TRBJ2-4 TRBV28 CASSFGGSSKNIQYF TGTGCCAGCAGTTTCGGCGGGAGTTCCAAAAACATTCAGTACTTC
- - TRBJ2-3 TRBV25-1 CASSAQGLGTDTQYF TGTGCCAGCAGTGCCCAAGGATTGGGCACAGATACGCAGTATTTT
- TRBD1 TRBJ2-7 TRBV6-1 CASRRTGGVYEQYF TGTGCCAGCAGGCGAACAGGGGGCGTCTACGAGCAGTACTTC
- - TRBJ1-1 TRBV11-1 CASSLASREFSLMNTEAFF TGTGCCAGCAGCTTAGCGAGTAGGGAGTTCTCTCTGATGAACACTGAAGCTTTCTTT
- - TRBJ2-3 TRBV18 CASSRGTDTQYF TGTGCCAGCTCACGGGGCACAGATACGCAGTATTTT
medium-sized - TRBJ1-3 TRBV7-8 CASSLERGIGNTIYF TGTGCCAGCAGCTTAGAGAGGGGTATTGGAAACACCATATATTTT
- TRBD2 TRBJ2-1 TRBV4-1 CASSPGGFRGLAGGNNEQFF TGCGCCAGCAGCCCGGGGGGCTTCCGAGGACTAGCGGGAGGGAACAATGAGCAGTTCTTC
- - TRBJ1-5 TRBV7-9 CASSLTGENQPQHF TGTGCCAGCAGCTTAACAGGTGAAAATCAGCCCCAGCATTTT
- - TRBJ2-1 TRBV7-9 CASSLGAYNDPFF TGTGCCAGCAGCCTTGGGGCCTATAATGACCCGTTCTTC
once - TRBJ2-5 TRBV5-1 CASSVRDPQPGETQYF TGCGCCAGCAGCGTCCGGGACCCCCAACCGGGGGAGACCCAGTACTTC
once - TRBJ1-2 TRBV7-2 CASSRGTAGGYTF TGTGCCAGCAGCCGGGGGACGGCCGGCGGCTACACCTTC
- TRBD1 TRBJ2-5 TRBV19 CASSKRTGFIETQYF TGTGCCAGTAGTAAAAGGACAGGGTTTATTGAGACCCAGTACTTC
- TRBD2 TRBJ2-1 TRBV6-4 CASSDSITLRTSGKNEQFF TGTGCCAGCAGTGACTCGATTACTCTACGGACTAGCGGGAAGAATGAGCAGTTCTTC
- TRBD2 TRBJ2-7 TRBV19 CASSIIGTSGSYEQYF TGTGCCAGTAGTATTATCGGGACTAGCGGGAGCTACGAGCAGTACTTC
- - TRBJ1-3 TRBV2 CASSEVYSGNTIYF TGTGCCAGCAGTGAGGTTTACTCTGGAAACACCATATATTTT
- - TRBJ2-7 TRBV5-6 CASSFRGNNEQYF TGTGCCAGCAGCTTTCGGGGGAACAACGAGCAGTACTTC
- TRBD1 TRBJ2-1 TRBV7-3 CASSPYRTGSRNEQFF TGTGCCAGCAGCCCCTACCGGACAGGGTCTCGGAATGAGCAGTTCTTC
- - TRBJ1-1 TRBV29-1 CSMRGVTEAFF TGCAGCATGAGAGGGGTAACTGAAGCTTTCTTT
- TRBD1 TRBJ2-7 TRBV14 CASSPQGGVYEQYF TGTGCCAGCAGCCCACAGGGGGGAGTCTACGAGCAGTACTTC
- - TRBJ2-5 TRBV28 CASTRQYQETQYF TGTGCCAGCACCAGACAGTACCAAGAGACCCAGTACTTC
- - TRBJ1-5 TRBV5-1 CASSPGPNNQPQHF TGCGCCAGCAGCCCTGGACCGAACAATCAGCCCCAGCATTTT
- - TRBJ1-1 TRBV5-1 CASSLGAGINTEAFF TGCGCCAGCAGCTTGGGGGCAGGGATAAACACTGAAGCTTTCTTT
- - TRBJ2-3 TRBV18 CASSRTRPRTDTQYF TGTGCCAGCTCACGGACCCGTCCGCGCACAGATACGCAGTATTTT
- - TRBJ2-2 TRBV5-1 CASSLTHNTGELFF TGCGCCAGCAGCTTGACCCATAACACCGGGGAGCTGTTTTTT
- - TRBJ2-5 TRBV11-2 CASSLTGSVQYF TGTGCCAGCAGCTTAACAGGGAGCGTCCAGTACTTC
- TRBD1 TRBJ2-5 TRBV5-5 CASRGDRQETQYF TGTGCCAGCAGGGGGGACAGGCAAGAGACCCAGTACTTC
- - TRBJ2-7 TRBV5-6 CASSLWAGTDEQYF TGTGCCAGCAGCTTGTGGGCAGGGACCGACGAGCAGTACTTC
- - TRBJ1-2 TRBV5-1 CASSFGTSGYTF TGCGCCAGCAGCTTCGGGACCAGCGGCTACACCTTC
- - TRBJ2-1 TRBV6-1 CASSASREPLPREQFF TGTGCCAGCAGTGCCTCCAGGGAGCCCCTACCCCGGGAGCAGTTCTTC
- - TRBJ2-5 TRBV10-3 CALAAGRLETQYF TGTGCCCTCGCGGCAGGACGTTTGGAGACCCAGTACTTC
- - TRBJ2-7 TRBV29-1 CSVERGGNEQYF TGCAGCGTTGAAAGGGGCGGGAACGAGCAGTACTTC
- TRBD1 TRBJ1-5 TRBV2 CASSKPGGQGNQPQHF TGTGCCAGCAGCAAACCCGGAGGACAGGGGAATCAGCCCCAGCATTTT
- - TRBJ2-4 TRBV15 CATSRDQVAKNIQYF TGTGCCACCAGCAGAGACCAGGTCGCCAAAAACATTCAGTACTTC
- - TRBJ2-7 TRBV28 CASDTTGSYEQYF TGTGCCAGCGACACCACAGGGTCATACGAGCAGTACTTC
- - TRBJ2-1 TRBV27 CASSLWRPPSYNEQFF TGTGCCAGCAGTTTATGGCGTCCCCCTTCCTACAATGAGCAGTTCTTC
- TRBD2 TRBJ2-5 TRBV5-6 CASSLRLAGGETQYF TGTGCCAGCAGCTTACGACTAGCGGGAGGAGAGACCCAGTACTTC
- - TRBJ1-4 TRBV19 CASSQQGPTTNEKLFF TGTGCCAGTAGCCAACAGGGCCCTACAACTAATGAAAAACTGTTTTTT
- TRBD2 TRBJ2-3 TRBV7-9 CAAALAGGTSTDTQYF TGTGCCGCCGCCCTAGCGGGAGGGACTAGCACAGATACGCAGTATTTT
- - TRBJ2-3 TRBV6-1 CASIEEGFTDTQYF TGTGCCAGCATCGAGGAAGGGTTCACAGATACGCAGTATTTT
- TRBD2 TRBJ2-2 TRBV2 CASSTGLAGIRTGELFF TGTGCCAGCAGTACCGGACTAGCGGGAATTAGGACCGGGGAGCTGTTTTTT
- - TRBJ2-1 TRBV30 CAWNDRNEQFF TGTGCCTGGAATGACAGAAATGAGCAGTTCTTC
- - TRBJ2-7 TRBV19 CASSMGAGTEQYF TGTGCCAGTAGTATGGGGGCAGGGACCGAGCAGTACTTC
- TRBD2 TRBJ2-2 TRBV27 CASTFWGVAGSTGELFF TGTGCCAGCACCTTCTGGGGGGTAGCGGGATCGACCGGGGAGCTGTTTTTT